These 11 T cell receptor beta chains came from one sample sequenced in a study of T cells after yellow fever vaccination. TCRdb analysed the 5' RACE reads with MiXCR anew, one entry per CDR3 protein. The sample contains approximately 90,000 distinct CDR3 sequences, roughly 5.2% of which appear only once. Sequences were derived from CD8+ T cells sorted from PBMCs, sampled 10 days after the yellow fever booster vaccination. The receptors were sampled from a man aged 18 to 29 who received the YFV17D yellow fever vaccine.

Concerning this clonotype: One end of the junction is discordant with germline, which a read error may explain. The chain joins TRBV27 to TRBJ1-5, with 11 bases fitting TRBD1. Germline CDR1 reads MNHEY; CDR2 reads SMNVEV (reference sequence). The length of the CDR3 is 15 residues. For the CDR3, the DNA is TGTGTCAGCAGTTCCGGGACAGGGGGAAAGCAGCCCCAGCATTTT. Its translation is CVSSSGTGGKQPQHF.

The chain combines TRBV15 with TRBJ1-5; tentatively, D is TRBD1 (5 bases). This CDR3 comprises 19 residues. Germline V gene sequence: CDR1 LNHNV, CDR2 YYDKDF (reference sequence). Trimming took 5 bases from V and 2 from J, leaving 25 bases between them. The CDR3 is CATSVTGPGEKEGNQPQHF. The CDR3 DNA is TGTGCCACCAGCGTGACCGGGCCGGGGGAAAAGGAAGGCAATCAGCCCCAGCATTTT.

This clonotype was counted between two and nine times. The rearrangement links TRBV14 to TRBJ2-2; D possibly matches TRBD1 or TRBD2 (5 bases each). Per the germline V gene, CDR1 is SGHDN and CDR2 is FVKESK. V was shortened by 0 bases and J by 0 bases, with 11 bases between the two germline ends. This CDR3 is built from 17 residues. The CDR3: CASSQDVGRTNTGELFF. CDR3 in DNA: TGTGCCAGCAGCCAAGATGTGGGACGGACGAACACCGGGGAGCTGTTTTTT.

The chain carries TRBV7-2 and TRBJ2-3; 11 nucleotides match TRBD2. Losses at the gene ends were 6 bases for V and 4 bases for J; bases not matched to a gene: 6. The CDR3 consists of 15 residues. From germline, CDR1 is SGHTA and CDR2 FQGNSA. The CDR3 DNA reads as TGTGCCAGCAGGCTACTAGCGGGGGATTCAGATACGCAGTATTTT. Residues: CASRLLAGDSDTQYF.

Only a few counts were recorded for this clonotype. This CDR3 reads CASSEGTSGSTDTQYF. Written as DNA, the CDR3 is TGTGCCAGCAGTGAGGGGACTAGCGGGAGCACAGATACGCAGTATTTT. The chain recombines TRBV6-4 with TRBJ2-3; TRBD2 matches at 12 bases. Trimming removed 3 bases from V and 0 bases from J; junction bases left unmatched: 1. Germline CDR1 and CDR2: MRHNA and SNTAGT. The CDR3 spans 16 residues.

The chain is built from TRBV20-1 and TRBJ1-5; no clear D gene. There are 12 residues in the CDR3. V shed 2 bases and J shed 2 bases, with 4 bases lying between them. Looked up from germline, CDR1 is DFQATT and CDR2 is SNEGSKA (reference sequence). DNA for the CDR3: TGCAGTGCTAGACAGGGCAATCAGCCCCAGCATTTT. Translated, it gives CSARQGNQPQHF.

The V gene is TRBV24-1, the J gene TRBJ2-1, with a tentative D call TRBD1 (6 bases). The germline CDR1 and CDR2 sequences are KGHDR and SFDVKD. This CDR3 comprises 14 residues. Trimming took off 5 bases at V and 7 bases at J, with 14 bases between the two ends. In DNA form, the CDR3 reads TGTGCCACCAGTGTGGGGGCCGTCTGGAATGAGCAGTTCTTC. Translation: CATSVGAVWNEQFF.

For the CDR3, the DNA is TGTGCCAGCAGCTCCTTATGGGGGTCGGAGTTAGCTAACTATGGCTACACCTTC. It is translated as CASSSLWGSELANYGYTF. The chain links TRBV12-3 or TRBV12-4 to TRBJ1-2; possible D gene TRBD1, 5 bases. This CDR3 region has 18 residues. The V end lost 6 bases, the J end lost 0 bases, and 23 bases lay between the germline ends.

The chain employs TRBV5-1 and TRBJ2-1, with TRBD1 matching over 9 bases. The CDR3 sequence is 15 residues long. V trimming: 4 bases; J trimming: 5 bases; junction bases outside the gene matches: 7. CDR1 is SGHRS and CDR2 is YFSETQ in the germline V gene. DNA for the CDR3: TGCGCCAGCAGCCACCGGGACAGGGAGCACAATGAGCAGTTCTTC. Translating it yields CASSHRDREHNEQFF.

V gene TRBV7-9 combines with J gene TRBJ1-5, with a weak D call TRBD1 (5 bases). Trimming pared 5 bases from V and 3 bases from J, leaving 11 bases between. The CDR3 sequence is 14 residues long. Germline V gives CDR1 SEHNR, CDR2 FQNEAQ (reference sequence). The chain's CDR3 is CASSGDSYNQPQHF. The DNA of the CDR3 is TGTGCCAGCAGCGGTGACAGCTACAATCAGCCCCAGCATTTT.

This clonotype was picked up a small number of times. This chain links TRBV6-2 or TRBV6-3 with TRBJ1-5; TRBD1 matches 7 bases. Germline V gives CDR1 MNHEY, CDR2 SVGEGT. Trimming took 6 bases from V and 7 from J; bases not matched to a gene: 9. CDR3 size: 14 residues. CDR3 nucleotides: TGTGCCAGCAGCCGAGACAGGGTGTGGCAGCCCCAGCATTTT. Protein sequence: CASSRDRVWQPQHF.